The sequence of this T cell receptor beta chain was determined in a study of glioma-infiltrating T cells after dendritic cell vaccination. Study-wide findings and caveats: Longer survival after dendritic cell vaccination followed higher pretreatment TIL content.

For this clone: Its antigen is not identified.

Germline values: CDR1 LNHNV, CDR2 YYDKDF (reference sequence). CDR3 length: 15 residues. The V and J ends lost 1 base and 0 bases respectively, with 9 bases between them. Clones were read by immunoSEQ multiplex PCR, and TCRdb kept only the in-frame ones, dropping some. The profile shows about 92,000 clones, around 86% of them singletons. This specimen consisted of blood, obtained before dendritic cell vaccination. The chain couples TRBV15 to TRBJ1-2, with D possibly TRBD1 on 5 matching bases. The source is a human donor with glioblastoma. CDR3 nucleotide sequence: TGTGCCACCAGCAGAGTACGGGGGACTAACTATGGCTACACCTTC. Residues: CATSRVRGTNYGYTF.